This TCR beta chain was captured by sequencing in a study of blood T cell repertoires in COVID-19. Across the study: The United States, Italy and Spain were the sources of the acute and convalescent COVID-19 samples. PBMCs, B-cell-depleted T cells, or T cells were the source of the cDNA or gDNA that made up the material.

Germline CDR1 and CDR2: MNHEY and SVGEGT. Trimming took off 0 bases at V and 0 bases at J, with 20 bases between the two ends. CDR3 length: 20 residues. Authors' methods: Nucleated cell number was recorded as an estimate derived from reference gene primer amplification. TCRdb's copy holds only in-frame clones and misses some; the assay was immunoSEQ multiplex PCR. V, J and clone size are those of that table, while D and trimming were read from the DNA. The sample has more than 250,000 clones, around nine tenths seen once. Two negative PCRs, clearance, or symptom resolution characterized the recovered Cohort 3 donors.

The rearrangement uses TRBV6-2 or TRBV6-3 and TRBJ1-4; D is possibly TRBD1 (5 bases). This clonotype was obtained from a woman between 18 and 29 years old who had recovered from COVID-19. The sequenced material came from PBMCs or T cells enriched from blood (not recorded which). CDR3 in amino acids: CASSYSTSAGRDPTNEKLFF. The CDR3 region has the DNA TGTGCCAGCAGTTACTCGACTTCGGCAGGGAGGGACCCAACTAATGAAAAACTGTTTTTT.